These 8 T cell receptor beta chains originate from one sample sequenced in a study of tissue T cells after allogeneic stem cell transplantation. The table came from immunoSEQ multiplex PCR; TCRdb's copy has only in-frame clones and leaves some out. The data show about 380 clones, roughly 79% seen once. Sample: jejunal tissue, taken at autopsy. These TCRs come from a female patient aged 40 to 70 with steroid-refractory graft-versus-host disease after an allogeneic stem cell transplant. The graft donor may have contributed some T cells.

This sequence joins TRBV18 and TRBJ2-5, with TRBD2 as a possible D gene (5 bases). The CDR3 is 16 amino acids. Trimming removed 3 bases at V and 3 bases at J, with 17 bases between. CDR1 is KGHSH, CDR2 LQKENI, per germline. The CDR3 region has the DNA TGTGCCAGCTCACCCTTGTCCCACTCGGGGAAAGAGACCCAGTACTTC. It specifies CASSPLSHSGKETQYF.

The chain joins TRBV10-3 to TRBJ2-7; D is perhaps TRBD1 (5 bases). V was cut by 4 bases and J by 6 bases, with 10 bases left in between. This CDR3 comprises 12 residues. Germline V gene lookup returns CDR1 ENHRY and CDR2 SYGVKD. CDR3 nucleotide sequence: TGTGCCATCAGTGGGGGCCGGCTCGAGCAGTACTTC. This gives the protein CAISGGRLEQYF.

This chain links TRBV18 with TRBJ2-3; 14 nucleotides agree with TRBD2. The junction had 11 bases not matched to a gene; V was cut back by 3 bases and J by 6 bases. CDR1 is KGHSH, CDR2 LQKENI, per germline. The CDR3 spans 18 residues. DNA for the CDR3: TGTGCCAGCTCACCTCTCATGGGACTAGCGGGAGCTTGGGATACGCAGTATTTT. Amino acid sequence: CASSPLMGLAGAWDTQYF.

Written as DNA, the CDR3 is TGCGCCAGCAGCTTTTCGGGTAGGGGAGCTTTCTTT. Translation: CASSFSGRGAFF. J is TRBJ1-1 and V is TRBV5-1; possibly TRBD1 for D (5 bases). Germline loops: CDR1 SGHRS, CDR2 YFSETQ. The CDR3 runs 12 residues. Trimming stripped 2 bases from V and 10 bases from J, with 12 bases between.

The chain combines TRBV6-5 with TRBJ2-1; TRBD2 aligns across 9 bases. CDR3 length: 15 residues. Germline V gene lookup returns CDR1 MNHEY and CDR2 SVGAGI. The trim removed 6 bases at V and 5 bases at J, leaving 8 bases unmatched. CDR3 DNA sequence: TGTGCCAGCAGGCGCGGGCTAGCGGGAAACAATGAGCAGTTCTTC. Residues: CASRRGLAGNNEQFF.

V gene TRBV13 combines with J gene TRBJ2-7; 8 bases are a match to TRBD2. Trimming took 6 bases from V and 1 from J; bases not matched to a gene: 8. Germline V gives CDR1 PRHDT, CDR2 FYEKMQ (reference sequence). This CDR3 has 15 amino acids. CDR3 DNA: TGTGCCAGCAGTTTTAGCGGGACTTATTCCTACGAGCAGTACTTC. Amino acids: CASSFSGTYSYEQYF.

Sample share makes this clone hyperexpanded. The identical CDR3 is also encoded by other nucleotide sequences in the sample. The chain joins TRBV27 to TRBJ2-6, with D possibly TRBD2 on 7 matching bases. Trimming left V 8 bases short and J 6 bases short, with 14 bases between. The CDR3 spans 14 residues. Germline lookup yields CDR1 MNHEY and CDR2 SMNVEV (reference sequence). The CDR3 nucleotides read TGTGCCAGCGGGAGGGCAGGGGAGGCCAACGTCCTGACTTTC. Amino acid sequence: CASGRAGEANVLTF.

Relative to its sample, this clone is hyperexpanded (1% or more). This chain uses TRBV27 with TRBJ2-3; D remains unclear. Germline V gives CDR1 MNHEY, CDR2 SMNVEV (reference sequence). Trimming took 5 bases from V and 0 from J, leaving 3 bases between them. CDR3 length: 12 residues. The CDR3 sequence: CASSPSTDTQYF. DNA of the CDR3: TGTGCCAGCAGTCCCAGCACAGATACGCAGTATTTT.